These 17 T cell receptor beta chains share one sample of origin, sequenced in a study of blood T cell repertoires in COVID-19. Only in-frame clones appear in the TCRdb table, and some are missing; sequencing was by immunoSEQ multiplex PCR. This sample yields 100,000 to 150,000 clones, of which about four fifths are seen a single time; about 39% belongs to the top ten. The sequenced sample consisted of peripheral blood. The receptor set was obtained from a man aged 35-49 years with active or convalescent COVID-19.

This rearrangement joins TRBV18 to TRBJ2-7; 10 bases match TRBD1. The CDR3 consists of 16 residues. With 3 bases clipped from V and 0 bases from J, the junction kept 5 bases outside the gene matches. The germline gives CDR1 KGHSH, CDR2 LQKENI. The DNA for the CDR3 is TGTGCCAGCTCACCTGCGACAGGGGGCGGCTCCTACGAGCAGTACTTC. It codes for CASSPATGGGSYEQYF.

The gene calls are TRBV24-1 and TRBJ1-1; TRBD1 aligns across 9 bases. J was trimmed by 3 bases and V by 11 bases; bases with no gene match: 6. This CDR3 contains 13 residues. Germline V CDR1 and CDR2: KGHDR, SFDVKD. The CDR3 region has the DNA TGTGCCAGCCGACAGGGGGGAGACACTGAAGCTTTCTTT. It codes for CASRQGGDTEAFF.

The gene calls are TRBV4-2 and TRBJ2-7; maybe TRBD2 (6 bases). This CDR3 contains 13 residues. V shed 4 bases and J shed 4 bases, with 11 bases lying between them. Germline CDR1 and CDR2: LGHNA and YNFKEQ. The chain's CDR3 is CASSLSREYEQYF. DNA for the CDR3: TGTGCCAGCAGCCTCTCGCGGGAATACGAGCAGTACTTC.

The V call is TRBV10-3, the J call TRBJ2-1; the match to TRBD2 covers 13 bases. V shed 6 bases, J shed 7 bases, and the junction held 3 bases outside the gene matches. Germline V gene sequence: CDR1 ENHRY, CDR2 SYGVKD. The CDR3 runs 14 residues. CDR3 bases: TGTGCCATCAGAACTAGCGGGGGGGATAATGAGCAGTTCTTC. Translated, it gives CAIRTSGGDNEQFF.

V gene TRBV5-6 combines with J gene TRBJ2-1; the match to TRBD1 covers 11 bases. CDR3 length: 15 amino acids. J was trimmed by 6 bases and V by 2 bases; bases with no gene match: 4. Germline lookup yields CDR1 SGHDT and CDR2 YYEEEE. The CDR3 DNA follows: TGTGCCAGCAGCTTCGGCGGGACAGGGGGCAATGAGCAGTTCTTC. It codes for CASSFGGTGGNEQFF.

The chain couples TRBV5-1 to TRBJ1-2; weak D call: TRBD1 (6 bases). The germline V gene encodes CDR1 SGHRS and CDR2 YFSETQ. The CDR3 sequence is 13 residues long. The germline V and J ends were trimmed by 7 bases and 6 bases, with 16 bases remaining between them. In DNA, the CDR3 is TGCGCCAGCTCGACAGGCCCTCCCCATGGCTACACCTTC. Its translation: CASSTGPPHGYTF.

The J gene is TRBJ2-5, the V gene TRBV24-1; 7 nucleotides line up with TRBD1. V lost 2 bases, J lost 2 bases, and 4 bases stayed unmatched. Germline V gives CDR1 KGHDR, CDR2 SFDVKD. The length of the CDR3 is 15 residues. The CDR3 nucleotides read TGTGCCACCAGTGATTCAGGGGGACGACAAGAGACCCAGTACTTC. Translation: CATSDSGGRQETQYF.

This rearrangement joins TRBV6-5 to TRBJ1-6, with TRBD1 identical over 10 bases. Germline values: CDR1 MNHEY, CDR2 SVGAGI. The CDR3 sequence is 13 residues long. The ends lost 9 bases at V and 9 bases at J; junction bases unmatched: 5. The CDR3 loop reads CASSTGGTSPLHF. The CDR3 region has the DNA TGTGCCAGTTCGACAGGGGGCACTTCACCCCTCCACTTT.

This clone was picked up a small number of times. The chain joins TRBV3-1 (or the pseudogene TRBV3-2) to TRBJ1-3; tentative D call: TRBD1 (6 bases). Trimming removed 3 bases from V and 6 bases from J, with 6 bases in between. The CDR3 is made up of 12 amino acids. In germline, CDR1 is LGHDT, CDR2 YNNKEL (reference sequence). Here the CDR3 DNA reads TGTGCCAGCAGCCAGGGGGCAAACACCATATATTTT. It yields the protein CASSQGANTIYF.

The chain joins TRBV2 to TRBJ2-3; D ambiguous. CDR3 size: 12 residues. Germline V gene sequence: CDR1 SNHLY, CDR2 FYNNEI. Trimming pared 6 bases from V and 4 bases from J, leaving 8 bases between. CDR3 DNA sequence: TGTGCCAGCAGCAATAGAGCAGATACGCAGTATTTT. Amino acids: CASSNRADTQYF.

The table lists this clone with a few counts. V usage is TRBV7-9 and J usage is TRBJ1-2, with TRBD1 as a possible D gene (6 bases). Trimming took off 1 base at V and 10 bases at J, with 10 bases between the two ends. Germline V gene lookup returns CDR1 SEHNR and CDR2 FQNEAQ (reference sequence). The CDR3 covers 12 residues. The CDR3 reads CASSLGTDVYTF. CDR3 DNA: TGTGCCAGCAGCTTAGGGACAGATGTCTACACCTTC.

The rearrangement links TRBV5-5 to TRBJ1-5; no clear D. Per the germline V gene, CDR1 is SGHKS and CDR2 is YYEKEE (reference sequence). The CDR3 sequence is 14 residues long. Trimming removed 4 bases from V and 2 bases from J, with 10 bases in between. This chain's CDR3 is CASSPPGGNQPQHF. The CDR3 nucleotides read TGTGCCAGCAGCCCCCCCGGGGGCAATCAGCCCCAGCATTTT.

The chain uses TRBV7-3 and TRBJ2-3; 7 bases align to TRBD1. The germline V gene encodes CDR1 SGHTA and CDR2 FQGTGA. Losses at the gene ends were 5 bases for V and 6 bases for J; bases not matched to a gene: 14. This CDR3 is 16 amino acids long. CDR3 sequence: CASSPRTGSIGDTQYF. In DNA form, the CDR3 reads TGTGCCAGCAGCCCTCGGACAGGTTCAATCGGGGATACGCAGTATTTT.

As DNA, the CDR3 is TGTGCCAGCAGCTTAGTCTCTAGCGGGGGGTTACGCAATGAGCAGTTCTTC. Translation gives CASSLVSSGGLRNEQFF. The V gene is TRBV7-9, the J gene TRBJ2-1; 11 bases fit TRBD2. The V and J ends lost 1 base and 6 bases, in that order; junction bases with no gene match: 8. Germline assignment: CDR1 SEHNR and CDR2 FQNEAQ (reference sequence). The CDR3 loop spans 17 amino acids.

The chain links TRBV19 to TRBJ2-6; D perhaps matches TRBD1 (6 bases). The germline V gene has CDR1 LNHDA and CDR2 SQIVND (reference sequence). Trimming took off 7 bases at V and 2 bases at J, with 15 bases between the two ends. The CDR3 contains 16 residues. The CDR3 here is CASNYRSGAGANVLTF. Written as DNA, the CDR3 is TGTGCCAGTAACTATAGGTCAGGGGCTGGGGCCAACGTCCTGACTTTC.

The rearrangement joins TRBV5-1 to TRBJ2-3; the D gene is possibly TRBD2 (5 bases). The CDR3 spans 14 residues. V shed 6 bases and J shed 0 bases, with 11 bases lying between them. Germline V gene data show CDR1 as SGHRS and CDR2 as YFSETQ. The CDR3 sequence is CASTGGSSTDTQYF. CDR3 coding DNA: TGCGCCAGCACAGGAGGCTCAAGCACAGATACGCAGTATTTT.

V is TRBV2 and J is TRBJ1-4, with 10 bases that match TRBD1. Germline V gene data show CDR1 as SNHLY and CDR2 as FYNNEI. J was trimmed by 4 bases and V by 11 bases; bases with no gene match: 4. CDR3 length equals 13 residues. The DNA for the CDR3 is TGTGCCGGGACAGGGGATGGTAATGAAAAACTGTTTTTT. Translation: CAGTGDGNEKLFF.